The 20 T cell receptor beta chains reported below all come from one sample, sequenced in a study of cytotoxic CD8 clonotypes in ibrutinib-treated CLL. Assay used: immunoSEQ multiplex PCR; TCRdb lists only in-frame clones, some missing. The table shows about 92,000 clones, with 77% occurring only once. The sequencing used PBMCs, collected after 24 months of ibrutinib treatment. The receptors originated from a human donor with chronic lymphocytic leukemia.

The chain employs TRBV18 and TRBJ1-1, with 8 bases lining up with TRBD1. Germline V lookup: CDR1 KGHSH, CDR2 LQKENI. V gave up 3 bases and J gave up 1 base; unmatched junction bases: 1. The CDR3 runs 14 residues. CDR3 protein: CASSPGTGNTEAFF. Written as DNA, the CDR3 is TGTGCCAGCTCACCCGGGACAGGGAACACTGAAGCTTTCTTT.

The chain combines TRBV18 with TRBJ2-3, with D possibly matching TRBD2 (5 bases). Germline CDR1 KGHSH, CDR2 LQKENI. The CDR3 spans 16 residues. Trimming stripped 0 bases from V and 0 bases from J, with 10 bases between. CDR3 sequence reads: CASSPPERRSTDTQYF. CDR3 nucleotides: TGTGCCAGCTCACCACCGGAGCGGCGGAGCACAGATACGCAGTATTTT.

CDR3 DNA: TGTGCCAGCAGGGCAGGCAGGGTCACAGATACGCAGTATTTT. Its translation: CASRAGRVTDTQYF. J is TRBJ2-3 and V is TRBV19; tentative D call: TRBD1 (5 bases). Trimming left V 9 bases short and J 2 bases short, with 15 bases between. Looked up from germline, CDR1 is LNHDA and CDR2 is SQIVND (reference sequence). The CDR3 has 14 residues.

The chain has TRBV7-6 and TRBJ1-1, with D unclear. CDR1 is SGHVS, CDR2 FNYEAQ, per germline. With 1 base removed from V and 5 bases from J, the gap between germline ends came to 14 bases. The CDR3 is 15 residues long. This chain's CDR3 is CASSLGLSVGTEAFF. DNA for the CDR3: TGTGCCAGCAGCTTAGGTCTATCGGTTGGGACTGAAGCTTTCTTT.

The chain is built from TRBV5-1 and TRBJ2-1, with 10 positions matching TRBD2. CDR1 and CDR2 (germline): SGHRS, YFSETQ. This CDR3 region has 18 residues. V dropped 4 bases and J dropped 3; count of bases not matched to a gene: 13. The CDR3 reads CASSPGLASGRFYNEQFF. The DNA of the CDR3 is TGCGCCAGCAGCCCTGGTTTGGCTAGCGGGAGATTCTACAATGAGCAGTTCTTC.

CDR3 sequence: CASSPWQGSDEQYF. DNA for the CDR3: TGTGCCAGCTCACCTTGGCAGGGTAGCGACGAGCAGTACTTC. The chain carries TRBV18 and TRBJ2-7; possibly TRBD1 or TRBD2 for D (5 bases each). Germline V gene lookup returns CDR1 KGHSH and CDR2 LQKENI. CDR3 length equals 14 residues. The germline V and J ends were trimmed by 3 bases and 5 bases, with 14 bases remaining between them.

This chain links TRBV27 with TRBJ2-3; D may be TRBD2 (5 bases). The V gene lost 9 bases and the J gene lost 0 bases, with 22 bases spanning the gap. The CDR3 runs to 17 residues. Looked up from germline, CDR1 is MNHEY and CDR2 is SMNVEV (reference sequence). The CDR3 protein is CASKVLGGTPSTDTQYF. The CDR3 region has the DNA TGTGCCAGTAAGGTACTAGGCGGAACGCCTAGCACAGATACGCAGTATTTT.

The rearrangement joins TRBV9 to TRBJ1-5; possible D gene TRBD1, 6 bases. Looked up from germline, CDR1 is SGDLS and CDR2 is YYNGEE. The CDR3 runs to 14 residues. Trimming cost V 0 bases and J 9 bases, with 13 bases left between them. Written as DNA, the CDR3 is TGTGCCAGCAGCGTAGAAGGGGGGTTTCCGCCCCAGCATTTT. Its protein is CASSVEGGFPPQHF.

The CDR3 DNA reads TGTGCCACTTTAAACCGGGAGGGCTCCTACGAGCAGTACTTC. It is translated as CATLNREGSYEQYF. The J gene is TRBJ2-7, the V gene TRBV6-7; 8 nucleotides match TRBD2. TRBV6-7 is designated an ORF whose function remains uncertain. This CDR3 is built from 14 residues. The junction had 8 bases not matched to a gene; V was cut back by 10 bases and J by 0 bases.

This chain links TRBV30 with TRBJ2-1; D unclear. Looked up from germline, CDR1 is GTSNPN and CDR2 is SVGIG (reference sequence). The CDR3 sequence is 14 residues long. Trimming pared 2 bases from V and 3 bases from J, leaving 11 bases between. The CDR3 nucleotides are TGTGCCTGGAGTCTCGGCGCGAACTACAATGAGCAGTTCTTC. Protein: CAWSLGANYNEQFF.

This chain links TRBV7-2 with TRBJ2-1; TRBD1 or TRBD2 may be the D gene (6 bases each). The CDR3 contains 15 residues. V was pared by 4 bases and J by 2 bases, with 12 bases between. Germline CDR1 is SGHTA and CDR2 is FQGNSA. CDR3 coding DNA: TGTGCCAGCAGCTCCGGGGGACACCCCTACAATGAGCAGTTCTTC. Translating gives CASSSGGHPYNEQFF.

The chain carries TRBV4-2 and TRBJ2-7; a weak D match, TRBD2 (6 bases). Germline CDR1 LGHNA, CDR2 YNFKEQ. Deletions cut 0 bases from V and 4 bases from J, with 16 bases between. The CDR3 covers 16 residues. CDR3 amino acids: CASSQEGTGVGYEQYF. CDR3 bases: TGTGCCAGCAGCCAAGAGGGAACGGGAGTAGGGTACGAGCAGTACTTC.

CDR3 sequence reads: CASSYGTRKNIQYF. CDR3 sequence (DNA): TGTGCCAGCAGCTACGGGACTCGCAAAAACATTCAGTACTTC. V and J are TRBV5-6 and TRBJ2-4; perhaps TRBD2 as D (6 bases). The CDR3 contains 14 residues. Trimming pared 3 bases from V and 3 bases from J, leaving 10 bases between. The V gene's germline CDR1 is SGHDT and CDR2 YYEEEE.

This chain links TRBV28 with TRBJ1-4; perhaps TRBD1 as D (6 bases). Trimming pared 3 bases from V and 2 bases from J, leaving 10 bases between. The CDR3 totals 15 residues. Germline values: CDR1 MDHEN, CDR2 SYDVKM. The CDR3 bases are TGTGCCAGCAGTTTTGGGGGGCTTACTAATGAAAAACTGTTTTTT. Translating it yields CASSFGGLTNEKLFF.

The CDR3 sequence: CASKRVGFQETQYF. The CDR3 DNA sequence: TGTGCCAGCAAGAGGGTGGGCTTTCAAGAGACCCAGTACTTC. The genes are TRBV27 and TRBJ2-5; a weak D match, TRBD2 (5 bases). V lost 7 bases to trimming and J lost 2 bases, with 14 bases between them. The CDR3 totals 14 residues. Germline V gene sequence: CDR1 MNHEY, CDR2 SMNVEV (reference sequence).

The V and J genes are TRBV18 and TRBJ2-7, with D perhaps given as TRBD1 or TRBD2 (5 bases each). V lost 4 bases to trimming and J lost 0 bases, with 10 bases between them. The CDR3 totals 14 residues. Per the germline V gene, CDR1 is KGHSH and CDR2 is LQKENI. The CDR3 is CASSLWGTSYEQYF. As DNA, the CDR3 is TGTGCCAGCTCACTTTGGGGGACCTCCTACGAGCAGTACTTC.

The rearrangement joins TRBV19 to TRBJ1-3; D is perhaps TRBD1 (5 bases). Germline V gives CDR1 LNHDA, CDR2 SQIVND (reference sequence). This CDR3 is 14 amino acids long. Deletions cut 6 bases from V and 4 bases from J, with 13 bases between. CDR3 amino acids: CASSPGAVGNTIYF. CDR3 nucleotides: TGTGCCAGTAGCCCCGGGGCCGTGGGAAACACCATATATTTT.

This chain joins TRBV4-1 and TRBJ2-1; D perhaps matches TRBD1 (7 bases). Trimming shortened V by 3 bases and J by 4 bases, and 13 bases separated the two germline ends. CDR3 size: 15 residues. CDR1 and CDR2 (germline): MGHRA, YSYEKL. The CDR3 DNA sequence: TGCGCCAGCAGCCAGACCAGGGGGGAGTACAATGAGCAGTTCTTC. Translated, it gives CASSQTRGEYNEQFF.

With regard to this clone: Other DNA sequences within the sample encode an identical CDR3. The chain combines TRBV5-1 with TRBJ2-5; D not certain. Germline V gene data show CDR1 as SGHRS and CDR2 as YFSETQ. The CDR3 has 13 residues. Trimming shortened V by 0 bases and J by 3 bases, and 6 bases separated the two germline ends. CDR3 sequence (DNA): TGCGCCAGCAGCTTGGAAGGAGAAGAGACCCAGTACTTC. The encoded protein is CASSLEGEETQYF.

This chain connects TRBV7-2 to TRBJ1-1; 8 bases agree with TRBD1. The trim removed 5 bases at V and 4 bases at J, leaving 9 bases unmatched. CDR1 is SGHTA, CDR2 FQGNSA, per germline. This CDR3 region has 15 residues. The CDR3, as DNA: TGTGCCAGCAGCCCTTACACAGGGGGTCCCACTGAAGCTTTCTTT. It translates to CASSPYTGGPTEAFF.